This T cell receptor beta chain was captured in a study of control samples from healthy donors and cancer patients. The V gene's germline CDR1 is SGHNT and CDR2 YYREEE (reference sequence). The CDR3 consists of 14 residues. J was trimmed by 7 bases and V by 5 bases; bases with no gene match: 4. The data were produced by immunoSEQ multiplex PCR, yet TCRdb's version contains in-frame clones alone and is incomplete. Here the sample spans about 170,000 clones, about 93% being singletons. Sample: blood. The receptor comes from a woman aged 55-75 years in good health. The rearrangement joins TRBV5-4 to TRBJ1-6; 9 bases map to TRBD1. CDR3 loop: CASREGQGNSPLHF. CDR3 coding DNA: TGTGCCAGCAGGGAGGGACAGGGCAATTCACCCCTCCACTTT.